The entry that follows covers one T cell receptor (beta chain) sequence. The antigen is undetermined. The data were taken from a study of cytomegalovirus exposure and HLA in healthy donors. Background on the study: For the approximately 410 genotyped donors, 65% to 90% fell within the Caucasian-associated ancestry cluster.

The study, taken as a whole, reports: The authors enumerated over 150 TCR beta chains as linked to cytomegalovirus. Within an earlier analysis, most TCR beta V segments proved productive either about 87% or about 30% of the time.

V dropped 2 bases and J dropped 4 bases, with 7 bases sitting between them. Germline CDR1 reads SGHNT; CDR2 reads YYREEE (reference sequence). The CDR3 runs to 13 residues. The PCR made use of 60 Vbeta and 13 Jbeta primers. The method was immunoSEQ multiplex PCR; TCRdb's version includes in-frame clones alone and lacks a portion of them. Of about 180,000 clones detected, 70% to 75% appear once; the ten largest clones hold around 3%. The chain carries TRBV5-4 and TRBJ1-3; TRBD1 might be the D (5 bases). The sequencing sample was made of PBMCs. The TCR was taken from a male donor in good health and CMV-seronegative. The CDR3, as DNA: TGTGCCAGCAGCTTCTCAGGGGGAAACACCATATATTTT. This sequence encodes CASSFSGGNTIYF. Together with reference TRBV5-4 and TRBJ1-3, the CDR3 gives the full variable domain: ETGVTQSPTHLIKTRGQQVTLRCSSQSGHNTVSWYQQALGQGPQFIFQYYREEENGRGNFPPRFSGLQFPNYSSELNVNALELDDSALYLCASSFSGGNTIYFGEGSWLTVV.